This T cell receptor beta chain was captured in a study of CD8+ T cells in alopecia areata. Broader study findings: There were also resident alphabeta T cells of normal skin sequenced in scalp samples.

V gave up 4 bases and J gave up 5 bases; unmatched junction bases: 3. Germline V gene sequence: CDR1 SQVTM, CDR2 ANQGSEA. The CDR3 is made up of 12 amino acids. cDNA reverse transcribed from extracted RNA served as the sequencing template. Clones were read by immunoSEQ multiplex PCR, and TCRdb kept only the in-frame ones, dropping some. The table shows 150,000 to 200,000 clones, with 50% to 60% occurring only once. This clone was counted between two and nine times. Its antigen is unknown. Treatment specified: oral pan-JAK inhibitor, 5-10 mg twice daily. The chain employs TRBV29-1 and TRBJ2-7; 9 nucleotides align to TRBD2. The sequence came from a human donor with alopecia areata. The sequences come from CD4+ T cells sorted from blood, collected at week 4, from a patient treated with tofacitinib. Here the CDR3 DNA reads TGCAGCGTTGGGCGGGGGGGCGACGAGCAGTACTTC. Its protein is CSVGRGGDEQYF.